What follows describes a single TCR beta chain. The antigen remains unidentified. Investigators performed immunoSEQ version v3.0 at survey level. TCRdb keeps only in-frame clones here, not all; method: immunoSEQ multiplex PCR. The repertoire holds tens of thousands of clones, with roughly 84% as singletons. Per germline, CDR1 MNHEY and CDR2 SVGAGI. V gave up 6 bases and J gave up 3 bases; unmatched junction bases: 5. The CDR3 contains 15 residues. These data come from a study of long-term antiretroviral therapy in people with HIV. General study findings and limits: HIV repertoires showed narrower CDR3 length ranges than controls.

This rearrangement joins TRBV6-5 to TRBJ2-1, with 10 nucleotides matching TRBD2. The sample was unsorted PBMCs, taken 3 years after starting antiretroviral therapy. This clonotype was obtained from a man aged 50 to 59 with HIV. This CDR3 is CASSQREGLYNEQFF. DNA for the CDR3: TGTGCCAGCAGCCAGCGGGAGGGCCTCTACAATGAGCAGTTCTTC.